This passage covers 28 T cell receptor beta chains from one sample sequenced in a study of blood T cell repertoires in COVID-19. Here immunoSEQ multiplex PCR was the method, and the copy in TCRdb shows in-frame clones only, minus some. This sample carries 300,000 to 400,000 clones, 87% of them seen once, and the ten largest clones take about 6%. The sequenced material came from peripheral blood. These receptors came from a woman aged 45-60 years with COVID-19, enrolled during active disease.

This clone came up once. The chain is built from TRBV4-2 and TRBJ1-1; TRBD1 agrees at 8 bases. In germline, CDR1 is LGHNA, CDR2 YNFKEQ. This CDR3 contains 15 residues. The V and J ends lost 1 base and 1 base, in that order; junction bases with no gene match: 2. The CDR3 DNA sequence: TGTGCCAGCAGCCAAGTTGGGACAGGGAACACTGAAGCTTTCTTT. Encoded protein: CASSQVGTGNTEAFF.

V is TRBV30 and J is TRBJ2-1; 10 bases align to TRBD2. Trimming took 4 bases from V and 5 from J; bases not matched to a gene: 11. The CDR3 has 16 residues. Germline V lookup: CDR1 GTSNPN, CDR2 SVGIG (reference sequence). The CDR3 nucleotides read TGTGCCTGGATCCCCGGTCCAGCGGGAGGGGACAATGAGCAGTTCTTC. Translation gives CAWIPGPAGGDNEQFF.

The chain uses TRBV7-2 and TRBJ1-3; 7 bases are a match to TRBD1. Germline V lookup: CDR1 SGHTA, CDR2 FQGNSA. This CDR3 has 19 amino acids. V shed 4 bases and J 1 base; nucleotides not matched to a gene: 16. The DNA for the CDR3 is TGTGCCAGCAGCTCTAGCACCGCTTACAGGGGCGGGTCTGGAAACACCATATATTTT. It codes for CASSSSTAYRGGSGNTIYF.

The chain links TRBV7-9 to TRBJ1-1, with D uncertain. This CDR3 has 15 amino acids. The V gene's germline CDR1 is SEHNR and CDR2 FQNEAQ (reference sequence). Trimming took off 5 bases at V and 12 bases at J, with 25 bases between the two ends. The CDR3, as DNA: TGTGCCAGCAGCCGAGCGATAGGTACGAGAAGGAAAACTTTCTTT. Translated, it gives CASSRAIGTRRKTFF.

This chain uses TRBV29-1 with TRBJ1-1; D gene unclear. Trimming removed 6 bases at V and 1 base at J, with 3 bases between. CDR3 length equals 10 residues. Per germline, CDR1 SQVTM and CDR2 ANQGSEA. The CDR3 reads CSVRNTEAFF. The CDR3 DNA sequence: TGCAGCGTCCGGAACACTGAAGCTTTCTTT.

This chain uses TRBV29-1 with TRBJ2-2, with D maybe TRBD1 (6 bases). V was cut by 5 bases and J by 3 bases, with 16 bases left in between. Germline loops: CDR1 SQVTM, CDR2 ANQGSEA. This CDR3 has 15 residues. CDR3 protein: CSVRASGAYTGELFF. The CDR3 DNA is TGCAGCGTTCGGGCATCAGGGGCCTACACCGGGGAGCTGTTTTTT.

A word on this clone: At one of its ends the junction is not consistent with the germline gene, which may arise from a read error. This sequence joins TRBV5-6 and TRBJ2-2; TRBD1 agrees at 9 bases. This CDR3 comprises 16 residues. CDR1 and CDR2 from the germline V gene are SGHDT and YYEEEE. CDR3 amino acids: CASSSTGTGNTGKLFF. CDR3 DNA sequence: TGTGCCAGCAGCTCGACCGGGACAGGGAACACCGGGAAGCTGTTTTTT.

This chain links TRBV30 with TRBJ2-7; 12 bases agree with TRBD2. The CDR3 spans 17 residues. The germline V gene encodes CDR1 GTSNPN and CDR2 SVGIG (reference sequence). V dropped 0 bases and J dropped 4; count of bases not matched to a gene: 10. The DNA of the CDR3 is TGTGCCTGGAGTGTACTAGCGGGAGGCCGTGGGCGGTACGAGCAGTACTTC. Amino acid sequence: CAWSVLAGGRGRYEQYF. Supplemented by reference TRBV30 and TRBJ2-7, the full variable domain reads SQTIHQWPATLVQPVGSPLSLECTVEGTSNPNLYWYRQAAGRGLQLLFYSVGIGQISSEVPQNLSASRPQDRQFILSSKKLLLSDSGFYLCAWSVLAGGRGRYEQYFGPGTRLTVT.

This sequence joins TRBV13 and TRBJ2-4; D perhaps matches TRBD2 (6 bases). The germline V gene has CDR1 PRHDT and CDR2 FYEKMQ (reference sequence). The V end lost 1 base, the J end lost 1 base, and 11 bases lay between the germline ends. This CDR3 spans 16 amino acids. As DNA, the CDR3 is TGTGCCAGCAGCTTAGCCGGCGGAGGGGCCAAAAACATTCAGTACTTC. It encodes CASSLAGGGAKNIQYF.

The chain combines TRBV2 with TRBJ1-6; 7 bases map to TRBD1. V dropped 7 bases and J dropped 9; count of bases not matched to a gene: 18. The CDR3 sequence is 17 residues long. Germline V gene sequence: CDR1 SNHLY, CDR2 FYNNEI. In DNA form, the CDR3 reads TGTGCCAGCACCAGAGAGGGACAGTCAATCCTTGGTTCACCCCTCCACTTT. As protein: CASTREGQSILGSPLHF.

J is TRBJ1-1 and V is TRBV18, with D possibly being TRBD1 (5 bases). Germline assignment: CDR1 KGHSH and CDR2 LQKENI. The CDR3 sequence is 15 residues long. V shed 3 bases and J shed 2 bases, with 13 bases lying between them. The DNA for the CDR3 is TGTGCCAGCTCACCGAGGAAAGACAGAAACACTGAAGCTTTCTTT. Translation: CASSPRKDRNTEAFF.

The chain links TRBV13 to TRBJ2-3; TRBD2 aligns across 15 bases. Germline CDR1 reads PRHDT; CDR2 reads FYEKMQ (reference sequence). The V segment lost 3 bases and the J segment 1 base; nucleotides outside the gene matches: 5. The CDR3 is 18 residues long. The CDR3: CASSFRTSGRAGTDTQYF. CDR3 bases: TGTGCCAGCAGCTTCCGGACTAGCGGGAGGGCGGGCACAGATACGCAGTATTTT. The full variable domain, its missing parts supplied by reference TRBV13 and TRBJ2-3, is AAGVIQSPRHLIKEKRETATLKCYPIPRHDTVYWYQQGPGQDPQFLISFYEKMQSDKGSIPDRFSAQQFSDYHSELNMSSLELGDSALYFCASSFRTSGRAGTDTQYFGPGTRLTVL.

Only a few counts were recorded for this clone. The chain joins TRBV24-1 to TRBJ2-1; TRBD1 matches at 8 bases. The CDR3 has 14 amino acids. The V gene end was trimmed by 3 bases and the J gene end by 7 bases; junction bases not matched to a gene: 4. In germline, CDR1 is KGHDR, CDR2 SFDVKD. CDR3 nucleotide sequence: TGTGCCACCAGTGATCACAGGGGGAGGAATGAGCAGTTCTTC. The encoded protein is CATSDHRGRNEQFF.

The chain recombines TRBV10-1 with TRBJ1-2, with D maybe TRBD1 (5 bases). The CDR3 has 16 amino acids. V lost 4 bases to trimming and J lost 5 bases, with 20 bases between them. CDR1 is WNHNN and CDR2 is SYGVQD in the germline V gene (reference sequence). CDR3 coding DNA: TGCGCCAGCAGTGGGGGGACGGAGGGGAGGAATTATGGCTACACCTTC. It codes for CASSGGTEGRNYGYTF.

The chain combines TRBV14 with TRBJ2-1, with 12 bases fitting TRBD2. The CDR3 loop spans 15 amino acids. Germline CDR1 reads SGHDN; CDR2 reads FVKESK. The V segment lost 4 bases and the J segment 4 bases; nucleotides outside the gene matches: 2. CDR3 DNA sequence: TGTGCCAGCAGCCGGACTAGCGGGAATTACAATGAGCAGTTCTTC. This gives the protein CASSRTSGNYNEQFF.

The chain combines TRBV2 with TRBJ2-5; TRBD1 aligns across 12 bases. Trimming at V came to 1 base and at J to 7 bases, leaving 13 bases not matched to a gene. The CDR3 runs to 18 residues. Looked up from germline, CDR1 is SNHLY and CDR2 is FYNNEI. For the CDR3, the DNA is TGTGCCAGCAGTGAAGGCGCGGGACAGGGGGCATTAAGGGGGACCCAGTACTTC. It codes for CASSEGAGQGALRGTQYF.

The chain employs TRBV12-3 or TRBV12-4 and TRBJ2-1; TRBD2 is a possible D gene (5 bases). The CDR3 extends over 11 amino acids. V lost 6 bases, J lost 13 bases, and 13 bases lay in between. CDR3 amino acids: CASSPGLLQFF. The CDR3 DNA sequence: TGTGCCAGCAGCCCCGGACTGTTACAGTTCTTC.

The chain joins TRBV5-6 to TRBJ1-2; TRBD1 agrees at 8 bases. Losses at the gene ends were 2 bases for V and 4 bases for J; bases not matched to a gene: 7. Germline V gene data show CDR1 as SGHDT and CDR2 as YYEEEE. The CDR3 has 15 amino acids. Written as DNA, the CDR3 is TGTGCCAGCAGCTTAAAGACAGGGGCGTCCTATGGCTACACCTTC. It yields the protein CASSLKTGASYGYTF. Full variable domain (remainder filled in from reference TRBV5-6 and TRBJ1-2): DAGVTQSPTHLIKTRGQQVTLRCSPKSGHDTVSWYQQALGQGPQFIFQYYEEEERQRGNFPDRFSGHQFPNYSSELNVNALLLGDSALYLCASSLKTGASYGYTFGSGTRLTVV.

This chain connects TRBV18 to TRBJ2-7; D is possibly TRBD1 (6 bases). The CDR3 extends over 15 amino acids. The germline CDR1 and CDR2 sequences are KGHSH and LQKENI. Deletions cut 3 bases from V and 0 bases from J, with 12 bases between. The CDR3 DNA reads TGTGCCAGCTCACCCCCGGGACACGACTCCTACGAGCAGTACTTC. Residues: CASSPPGHDSYEQYF.

The table lists this clone with a count of one. In nucleotides, the CDR3 is TGTGCCAGCAGCTGGGGACAGGGTTCCTACGAGCAGTACTTC. It yields the protein CASSWGQGSYEQYF. V is TRBV3-1 (or the pseudogene TRBV3-2) and J is TRBJ2-7; 9 bases align to TRBD1. This CDR3 contains 14 residues. Germline CDR1 is LGHDT and CDR2 is YNNKEL (reference sequence). J lost 1 base, V lost 5 bases, and 3 bases had no gene match.

The gene calls are TRBV4-3 and TRBJ1-1, with 9 bases aligning to TRBD1. Losses at the gene ends were 4 bases for V and 0 bases for J; bases not matched to a gene: 9. Germline CDR1 and CDR2: LGHNA and YSLEER. The CDR3 covers 17 residues. This chain's CDR3 is CASSPGRTGALNTEAFF. DNA for the CDR3: TGCGCCAGCAGCCCAGGGAGGACAGGGGCGTTGAACACTGAAGCTTTCTTT.

This clone was observed a single time. J is TRBJ2-2 and V is TRBV23-1; 9 bases line up with TRBD1. TRBV23-1 belongs to the ORF category, with a function that is uncertain. V lost 8 bases and J lost 4; bases outside the gene matches: 11. The CDR3 runs to 16 residues. CDR3 in amino acids: CASGLTTGGGTGELFF. Here the CDR3 DNA reads TGCGCCAGCGGACTAACGACAGGGGGTGGCACCGGGGAGCTGTTTTTT.

The chain links TRBV7-2 to TRBJ2-3; 8 bases align to TRBD1. The V segment lost 5 bases and the J segment 4 bases; nucleotides outside the gene matches: 5. The CDR3 extends over 14 amino acids. CDR1 is SGHTA, CDR2 FQGNSA, per germline. This CDR3 reads CASSPGQGADTQYF. CDR3 DNA: TGTGCCAGCAGCCCAGGACAGGGTGCAGATACGCAGTATTTT.

The chain joins TRBV19 to TRBJ1-2; 8 positions agree with TRBD1. Germline V gives CDR1 LNHDA, CDR2 SQIVND (reference sequence). This CDR3 has 13 amino acids. J lost 7 bases, V lost 6 bases, and 7 bases had no gene match. CDR3 amino acids: CASRDRVLSGYTF. As DNA, the CDR3 is TGTGCCAGTAGGGACAGGGTGTTATCTGGCTACACCTTC. The full variable domain, with the rest looked up from reference TRBV19 and TRBJ1-2, is DGGITQSPKYLFRKEGQNVTLSCEQNLNHDAMYWYRQDPGQGLRLIYYSQIVNDFQKGDIAEGYSVSREKKESFPLTVTSAQKNPTAFYLCASRDRVLSGYTFGSGTRLTVV.

The chain combines TRBV19 with TRBJ1-1, with D hard to call. V was pared by 7 bases and J by 4 bases, with 19 bases between. Germline-derived CDR1 and CDR2 are LNHDA and SQIVND (reference sequence). The CDR3 consists of 15 residues. CDR3 residues: CASNLRTGRGTEAFF. The CDR3 DNA reads as TGTGCCAGTAACCTTCGGACGGGTCGGGGCACTGAAGCTTTCTTT. Complete variable domain (other parts from reference TRBV19 and TRBJ1-1): DGGITQSPKYLFRKEGQNVTLSCEQNLNHDAMYWYRQDPGQGLRLIYYSQIVNDFQKGDIAEGYSVSREKKESFPLTVTSAQKNPTAFYLCASNLRTGRGTEAFFGQGTRLTVV.

This clone was seen just once. The chain uses TRBV14 and TRBJ2-1; TRBD2 matches 14 bases. CDR1 and CDR2 from the germline V gene are SGHDN and FVKESK. The V segment lost 1 base and the J segment 8 bases; nucleotides outside the gene matches: 4. The CDR3 contains 16 residues. The CDR3: CASSQGGLAGVYEQFF. The CDR3, as DNA: TGTGCCAGCAGCCAAGGGGGACTAGCGGGAGTATATGAGCAGTTCTTC. The whole variable domain, remainder taken from reference TRBV14 and TRBJ2-1, is EAGVTQFPSHSVIEKGQTVTLRCDPISGHDNLYWYRRVMGKEIKFLLHFVKESKQDESGMPNNRFLAERTGGTYSTLKVQPAELEDSGVYFCASSQGGLAGVYEQFFGPGTRLTVL.

The rearrangement uses TRBV11-1 and TRBJ2-1; D gene ambiguous. CDR1 and CDR2 from the germline V gene are SGHAT and FQDESV (reference sequence). The CDR3 covers 15 residues. V shed 5 bases and J shed 6 bases, with 17 bases lying between them. Here the CDR3 DNA reads TGTGCCAGCAGCCCAAGACGGCAGGTCGGCAATGAGCAGTTCTTC. Protein product: CASSPRRQVGNEQFF. Combining the CDR3 with reference TRBV11-1 and TRBJ2-1 gives the whole variable domain EAEVAQSPRYKITEKSQAVAFWCDPISGHATLYWYRQILGQGPELLVQFQDESVVDDSQLPKDRFSAERLKGVDSTLKIQPAELGDSAMYLCASSPRRQVGNEQFFGPGTRLTVL.

The CDR3 nucleotides read TGTGCCTGGAGTCCAGGGACAGGGTACACTGAAGCTTTCTTT. Translating it yields CAWSPGTGYTEAFF. V is TRBV30 and J is TRBJ1-1; TRBD1 aligns across 9 bases. Germline V gene sequence: CDR1 GTSNPN, CDR2 SVGIG (reference sequence). V shed 2 bases and J 3 bases; nucleotides not matched to a gene: 4. The CDR3 is 14 residues long. Full variable domain (missing parts from reference TRBV30 and TRBJ1-1): SQTIHQWPATLVQPVGSPLSLECTVEGTSNPNLYWYRQAAGRGLQLLFYSVGIGQISSEVPQNLSASRPQDRQFILSSKKLLLSDSGFYLCAWSPGTGYTEAFFGQGTRLTVV.